This entry describes one T cell receptor beta chain. The record originates from a study of blood T cell repertoires in COVID-19. Study-wide context: Sample material is recorded as cDNA or gDNA derived from T cells, B-cell-depleted T cells, or PBMCs.

Study members were between about 18 and 90 years old and lived in fewer than 30 US regions. Cohort allocation depended upon clinical history that participants reported. Using immunoSEQ multiplex PCR, the repertoire was profiled, and TCRdb retains in-frame clones only, with some absent. The sample includes about 200,000 clones, around 81% seen only once; the top ten take 8% to 9.5%. Germline V lookup: CDR1 SQVTM, CDR2 ANQGSEA. CDR3 length: 15 residues. V was cut by 4 bases and J by 0 bases, with 13 bases left in between. Sequencing used PBMCs or T cells enriched from blood (not recorded which). V is TRBV29-1 and J is TRBJ1-5; D might be TRBD1 (5 bases). The sequence came from a woman between 50 and 59 years old with acute COVID-19. The CDR3 bases are TGCAGCGTTGCCCAGGGAACCTATAGCAATCAGCCCCAGCATTTT. Translation: CSVAQGTYSNQPQHF.